This T cell receptor (beta chain) was captured in a study of neurological immune-mediated disorders. This clonotype came up many times. Germline-derived CDR1 and CDR2 are SGHRS and YFSETQ. The CDR3 has 14 amino acids. The germline V and J ends were trimmed by 2 bases and 1 base, with 8 bases remaining between them. 5'RACE with 10-nucleotide random UMIs produced the cDNA. TCRdb re-analysed the 5' RACE reads in MiXCR, keeping a single row per CDR3 protein. Here the sample spans some 68,000 distinct CDR3 sequences, approximately 15% being singletons. Sample time point: longitudinal time-point 1 (baseline). 2 million PBMCs stored at -80 C were the source of the unsorted libraries.

V gene TRBV5-1 combines with J gene TRBJ2-3, with D maybe TRBD2 (6 bases). What was sequenced was PBMCs. The sequence derives from a female donor with HTLV-1-associated myelopathy (HAM/TSP). DNA for the CDR3: TGCGCCAGCAGCTTCTCTAGCGGCACAGATACGCAGTATTTT. Translation: CASSFSSGTDTQYF.